One and the same sample provided the 27 T cell receptor beta chains below, sequenced in a study of post-analysis software for immune sequencing data. No antigens are known for them. Study outcomes and limitations: With TRBV5-6, TRBV5-1 and TRBV20-1 included, about five TRBV segments were more frequent in patients than in controls.

TCR beta cDNA libraries had unique molecular identifiers. TCRdb ran MiXCR on the PCR reads and lists one entry per CDR3 protein. The sample shows about 500,000 distinct CDR3 sequences, less than 45% of them seen only once. What was sequenced was blood. All receptors derive from a girl aged 10-17 years with multiple sclerosis.

The chain couples TRBV6-5 to TRBJ2-1; D unresolved. V gave up 2 bases and J gave up 7 bases, with 15 bases separating them. CDR1 MNHEY and CDR2 SVGAGI come from the germline V gene. This CDR3 is 15 amino acids long. The CDR3 DNA reads as TGTGCCAGCAGTTACGATCGGGTGACTCCGAATGAGCAGTTCTTC. It yields the protein CASSYDRVTPNEQFF.

This clonotype was seen a handful of times. The chain employs TRBV12-3 or TRBV12-4 and TRBJ1-1, with no clear D. Trimming shortened V by 0 bases and J by 0 bases, and 5 bases separated the two germline ends. CDR3 length: 14 amino acids. The CDR3 nucleotides are TGTGCCAGCAGTTTAGCAGCGATGAACACTGAAGCTTTCTTT. Its protein is CASSLAAMNTEAFF.

This sequence joins TRBV7-3 and TRBJ2-1, with 8 bases matching TRBD1. The CDR3 covers 19 residues. V lost 0 bases, J lost 2 bases, and 12 bases stayed unmatched. Germline assignment: CDR1 SGHTA and CDR2 FQGTGA. The DNA of the CDR3 is TGTGCCAGCAGCTTAACGGACGTCGGTCCAGGGGGCCCCTACAATGAGCAGTTCTTC. Translation gives CASSLTDVGPGGPYNEQFF. The whole variable domain, remainder taken from reference TRBV7-3 and TRBJ2-1, is GAGVSQTPSNKVTEKGKYVELRCDPISGHTALYWYRQSLGQGPEFLIYFQGTGAADDSGLPNDRFFAVRPEGSVSTLKIQRTERGDSAVYLCASSLTDVGPGGPYNEQFFGPGTRLTVL.

CDR3 nucleotide sequence: TGTGCCAGCAGCCCCGAGCAGATTCTACGGGAGCAGTACTTC. It encodes CASSPEQILREQYF. The chain carries TRBV7-2 and TRBJ2-7, with D unclear. Trimming took 5 bases from V and 7 from J, leaving 18 bases between them. CDR1 is SGHTA and CDR2 is FQGNSA in the germline V gene. The CDR3 totals 14 residues.

The rearrangement joins TRBV5-1 to TRBJ2-1; TRBD2 agrees at 13 bases. Looked up from germline, CDR1 is SGHRS and CDR2 is YFSETQ. The CDR3 has 15 residues. The junction had 4 bases not matched to a gene; V was cut back by 3 bases and J by 7 bases. The CDR3 here is CASSSSLAGGNEQFF. In nucleotides, the CDR3 is TGCGCCAGCAGCTCGTCACTAGCGGGAGGGAATGAGCAGTTCTTC. The full variable domain, rest sourced from reference TRBV5-1 and TRBJ2-1, is KAGVTQTPRYLIKTRGQQVTLSCSPISGHRSVSWYQQTPGQGLQFLFEYFSETQRNKGNFPGRFSGRQFSNSRSEMNVSTLELGDSALYLCASSSSLAGGNEQFFGPGTRLTVL.

The chain links TRBV20-1 to TRBJ1-2, with D tentatively TRBD1 (6 bases). With 5 bases removed from V and 8 bases from J, the gap between germline ends came to 15 bases. Germline V gene lookup returns CDR1 DFQATT and CDR2 SNEGSKA (reference sequence). The CDR3 has 12 amino acids. CDR3 nucleotide sequence: TGCAGTGCTGTTGGGGGGCGCAGGGGCTACACCTTC. Its translation: CSAVGGRRGYTF.

In this sample, this clonotype turned up a few times. The chain employs TRBV20-1 and TRBJ1-2; D is unclear. The CDR3 totals 12 residues. Germline V lookup: CDR1 DFQATT, CDR2 SNEGSKA (reference sequence). V was shortened by 6 bases and J by 0 bases, with 8 bases between the two germline ends. Here the CDR3 reads CSASRTNYGYTF. The CDR3 coding sequence is TGCAGTGCAAGCAGGACTAACTATGGCTACACCTTC.

The rearrangement links TRBV10-3 to TRBJ2-1; tentative D call: TRBD2 (5 bases). Germline CDR1 is ENHRY and CDR2 is SYGVKD. Trimming took 3 bases from V and 5 from J, leaving 11 bases between them. The CDR3 is made up of 14 amino acids. The CDR3 here is CAISEQRIDNEQFF. DNA for the CDR3: TGTGCCATCAGTGAACAGCGGATTGACAATGAGCAGTTCTTC.

The chain joins TRBV12-5 to TRBJ2-1; D unresolved. The length of the CDR3 is 13 residues. Germline loops: CDR1 LGHNT, CDR2 FRNRAP. V lost 0 bases and J lost 6, with 6 bases in between. This chain's CDR3 is CASGLVPGNEQFF. CDR3 nucleotide sequence: TGTGCTAGTGGTTTGGTACCGGGCAATGAGCAGTTCTTC.

This rearrangement joins TRBV24-1 to TRBJ1-5; D is uncertain. The V end lost 9 bases, the J end lost 3 bases, and 11 bases lay between the germline ends. From germline, CDR1 is KGHDR and CDR2 SFDVKD. There are 13 residues in the CDR3. CDR3 sequence (DNA): TGTGCCACCGCGCGGGGTAACAATCAGCCCCAGCATTTT. This translates into CATARGNNQPQHF.

Remarks on this clonotype: A read error is possible here, since a much larger clone lies one base away. This chain joins TRBV5-1 and TRBJ2-5; 10 bases are shared with TRBD1. The CDR3 totals 14 residues. V lost 2 bases, J lost 11 bases, and 9 bases stayed unmatched. Germline V gene data show CDR1 as SGHRS and CDR2 as YFSETQ. The chain's CDR3 is CASSFGTGVYGQYF. In DNA form, the CDR3 reads TGCGCCAGCAGCTTCGGGACAGGGGTCTACGGGCAGTACTTC.

The chain links TRBV20-1 to TRBJ2-1, with a tentative D call TRBD1 (6 bases). V shed 6 bases and J shed 6 bases, with 9 bases lying between them. The CDR3 is made up of 11 amino acids. Germline CDR1 reads DFQATT; CDR2 reads SNEGSKA (reference sequence). CDR3 in amino acids: CSALGANEQFF. For the CDR3, the DNA is TGCAGTGCCCTGGGGGCCAATGAGCAGTTCTTC.

The chain links TRBV7-2 to TRBJ2-5, with 7 bases that match TRBD1. The V segment lost 5 bases and the J segment 5 bases; nucleotides outside the gene matches: 11. The CDR3 contains 15 residues. The germline CDR1 and CDR2 sequences are SGHTA and FQGNSA. CDR3 protein: CASSPDRVFSETQYF. The DNA for the CDR3 is TGTGCCAGCAGCCCCGACAGGGTATTTTCGGAGACCCAGTACTTC.

This clonotype showed up just once. The junction differs from germline at one of its ends, possibly a read error. The chain joins TRBV7-7 to TRBJ2-4; TRBD1 matches 9 bases. With the DNA end fitting TRBJ2-5 better, the J assignment may be wrong. The V gene's germline CDR1 is SSHAT and CDR2 FNYEAQ (reference sequence). The CDR3 runs to 14 residues. The CDR3 here is CASSSTGGWETQYF. DNA of the CDR3: TGTGCTAGCAGCTCGACAGGGGGTTGGGAGACCCAGTACTTC.

V and J are TRBV15 and TRBJ2-5, with D unclear. The V gene's germline CDR1 is LNHNV and CDR2 YYDKDF (reference sequence). The CDR3 totals 15 residues. The ends were cut back, 1 base at V and 5 bases at J, with 14 bases in the middle. In nucleotides, the CDR3 is TGTGCCACCAGCAGAGTGGCGGTCCGCCGGGAGACCCAGTACTTC. Its translation: CATSRVAVRRETQYF.

This clonotype has a handful of counts. The junction differs from germline at one of its ends, possibly a read error. The chain carries TRBV6-5 and TRBJ1-2; D perhaps matches TRBD1 (5 bases). CDR1 and CDR2 from the germline V gene are MNHEY and SVGAGI. The CDR3 has 18 amino acids. CDR3 sequence (DNA): TGTGCCAGCAGTTACTCGAGTAAAGGGACGGAGGAATCATATGGCTACACTTTC. Translating gives CASSYSSKGTEESYGYTF.

This clonotype was detected a few times. The chain combines TRBV5-1 with TRBJ2-5; D is perhaps TRBD2 (5 bases). V was trimmed by 4 bases and J by 2 bases, leaving 21 bases between them. The CDR3 contains 17 residues. CDR1 is SGHRS and CDR2 is YFSETQ in the germline V gene. This chain's CDR3 is CASSPGRPWTGQETQYF. CDR3 DNA sequence: TGCGCCAGCAGCCCTGGACGGCCCTGGACTGGGCAAGAGACCCAGTACTTC.

CDR3 coding DNA: TGCAGTGCTAGAGATGTAGCAGCAAACACTGAAGCTTTCTTT. Translated: CSARDVAANTEAFF. The chain combines TRBV20-1 with TRBJ1-1; D is undetermined. V was shortened by 0 bases and J by 2 bases, with 10 bases between the two germline ends. The CDR3 has 14 residues. CDR1 and CDR2 (germline): DFQATT, SNEGSKA (reference sequence).

This clonotype was counted only a few times. The chain couples TRBV7-9 to TRBJ2-4; TRBD1 agrees at 8 bases. The tail of the sequence fits TRBJ2-7 better, so the J call may be wrong. This CDR3 comprises 14 residues. Germline CDR1 reads SEHNR; CDR2 reads FQNEAQ (reference sequence). The CDR3 DNA sequence: TGTGCCAGCAGCTTAAGGGCAGGGGGCAACGAGCAGTACTTC. Amino acids: CASSLRAGGNEQYF.

The chain combines TRBV7-9 with TRBJ2-5, with 10 nucleotides matching TRBD1. Germline V gives CDR1 SEHNR, CDR2 FQNEAQ (reference sequence). With 5 bases clipped from V and 3 bases from J, the junction kept 6 bases outside the gene matches. The CDR3 spans 15 residues. The CDR3 protein is CASSPTGQGKETQYF. DNA of the CDR3: TGTGCCAGCAGCCCGACGGGACAGGGGAAAGAGACCCAGTACTTC.

There are many counts of this clonotype. This sequence joins TRBV7-8 and TRBJ2-7; no firm D call. V was pared by 1 base and J by 0 bases, with 4 bases between. The CDR3 is 13 amino acids. Germline V CDR1 and CDR2: SGHVS, FQNEAQ. The CDR3 DNA sequence: TGTGCCAGCAGCTTAGTCCCCTCCTACGAGCAGTACTTC. Its protein product is CASSLVPSYEQYF.

The chain employs TRBV6-2 or TRBV6-3 and TRBJ2-1; 15 bases are shared with TRBD2. V lost 5 bases to trimming and J lost 6 bases; unmatched junction nucleotides: 8. The CDR3 extends over 17 amino acids. Germline V gene lookup returns CDR1 MNHEY and CDR2 SVGEGT. The CDR3: CASSPQWTSGRGNEQFF. The CDR3 DNA reads as TGTGCCAGCAGTCCTCAATGGACTAGCGGGAGGGGCAATGAGCAGTTCTTC.

The rearrangement links TRBV27 to TRBJ2-7; 11 nucleotides match TRBD2. This CDR3 contains 14 residues. V lost 4 bases to trimming and J lost 7 bases; unmatched junction nucleotides: 6. Germline CDR1 reads MNHEY; CDR2 reads SMNVEV (reference sequence). CDR3 coding DNA: TGTGCCAGCAGTTCACTAGCGGGAGTATGGGAGCAGTACTTC. Translating gives CASSSLAGVWEQYF.

To note about this clonotype: One end of the junction varies from germline; a read error may be responsible. The gene calls are TRBV7-2 and TRBJ2-7; TRBD1 matches at 8 bases. The end of the DNA aligns better with TRBJ2-5, so the J call may be wrong. Per the germline V gene, CDR1 is SGHTA and CDR2 is FQGNSA. This CDR3 has 15 residues. The CDR3 sequence: CVSAGETGVGETQYF. DNA for the CDR3: TGTGTCAGCGCCGGTGAGACAGGGGTCGGGGAGACCCAGTACTTC.

This chain links TRBV5-1 with TRBJ2-3, with D perhaps matching TRBD1 (5 bases). Per the germline V gene, CDR1 is SGHRS and CDR2 is YFSETQ. V lost 4 bases and J 4 bases, leaving 19 bases between the germline ends. The CDR3 is 16 residues long. DNA for the CDR3: TGCGCCAGCAGCCTTGGTGTTCAGGGATCCGCAGATACGCAGTATTTT. This translates into CASSLGVQGSADTQYF.

The CDR3: CAISGTGQETQYF. The CDR3 region has the DNA TGTGCCATCAGTGGTACAGGTCAAGAGACCCAGTACTTC. The chain joins TRBV10-3 to TRBJ2-5; maybe TRBD1 (5 bases). Germline V gene lookup returns CDR1 ENHRY and CDR2 SYGVKD. CDR3 length: 13 residues. V was shortened by 4 bases and J by 2 bases, with 8 bases between the two germline ends.

The chain uses TRBV20-1 and TRBJ1-2; TRBD1 matches 7 bases. This CDR3 comprises 12 residues. J gave up 8 bases and V 5 bases, and 8 bases lay outside the gene matches. The germline V gene has CDR1 DFQATT and CDR2 SNEGSKA (reference sequence). The CDR3 DNA is TGCAGTGCTCCCGACAGGGAAGACGGCTACACCTTC. Protein: CSAPDREDGYTF.